What follows are 6 T cell receptor beta chains derived from one specimen sequenced in a study of metastatic and nonmetastatic thyroid tumors. TCRdb called clones again from the PCR reads with MiXCR. The sample shows 30,000 to 35,000 clones, about a fifth of them seen only once. Patients had received no treatment of any kind before thyroid surgery. The sequencing input was tumor tissue. The receptors derive from a male donor with papillary thyroid cancer or a benign thyroid nodule (not recorded which). Some clones in this sample may be carry-over from other donors' samples.

The gene calls are TRBV6-5 and TRBJ2-7; 8 bases fit TRBD2. The CDR3 has 18 amino acids. With V trimmed by 0 bases and J by 5 bases, 15 bases remained unmatched. CDR1 and CDR2 (germline): MNHEY, SVGAGI. The CDR3 nucleotides are TGTGCCAGCAGTTACTCGGGGTTTTCCGGGACTAGTGACGACGAGCAGTACTTC. Amino acids: CASSYSGFSGTSDDEQYF.

V is TRBV6-2 or TRBV6-3 and J is TRBJ1-2; unclear D gene. Trimming shortened V by 0 bases and J by 8 bases, and 10 bases separated the two germline ends. CDR3 length: 13 amino acids. Germline CDR1 MNHEY, CDR2 SVGEGT. CDR3 nucleotides: TGTGCCAGCAGTTACTCGTATGTGGCCGGCTACACCTTC. Its protein product is CASSYSYVAGYTF.

This clone was detected many times. This chain links TRBV2 with TRBJ1-4; D is undetermined. This CDR3 contains 16 residues. V gave up 1 base and J gave up 6 bases, with 15 bases separating them. Germline V CDR1 and CDR2: SNHLY, FYNNEI. The CDR3 DNA sequence: TGTGCCAGCAGTGAAGTCTTGCCGACCTTGGATGAAAAACTGTTTTTT. This encodes CASSEVLPTLDEKLFF.

This clone was counted ten times or more. The rearrangement joins TRBV7-6 to TRBJ2-7, with a tentative D call TRBD2 (6 bases). The V gene's germline CDR1 is SGHVS and CDR2 FNYEAQ. Trimming cost V 5 bases and J 4 bases, with 12 bases left between them. This CDR3 spans 13 amino acids. CDR3 sequence: CASSRSGGYEQYF. CDR3 DNA sequence: TGTGCCAGCAGCCGGTCCGGGGGATACGAGCAGTACTTC.

The chain combines TRBV27 with TRBJ2-1; the match to TRBD2 covers 9 bases. Germline V CDR1 and CDR2: MNHEY, SMNVEV (reference sequence). There are 17 residues in the CDR3. V was clipped by 5 bases and J by 8 bases; unmatched bases: 16. DNA for the CDR3: TGTGCCAGCAGTCCGGCCGCCGGTCGCGGGGGGGCCTATGAGCAGTTCTTC. This encodes CASSPAAGRGGAYEQFF.

This clone is labeled medium-sized (0.01 to 0.1%). The rearrangement uses TRBV28 and TRBJ2-7; D might be TRBD1 (6 bases). The CDR3 is 14 amino acids. The germline V gene encodes CDR1 MDHEN and CDR2 SYDVKM. V lost 5 bases and J lost 2, with 13 bases in between. CDR3 protein: CASSLGDRTYEQYF. CDR3 in DNA: TGTGCCAGCAGTCTGGGAGACAGGACCTACGAGCAGTACTTC.